Presented here are 25 T cell receptor beta chains from one specimen sequenced in a study of cytomegalovirus exposure and HLA in healthy donors. PCR amplification relied on 60 Vbeta primers (plus 13 Jbeta primers). Sequenced by immunoSEQ multiplex PCR; TCRdb stores in-frame clones only, minus some. The sample has 100,000 to 140,000 clones, under 85% seen once. Sequenced input: PBMCs. The source is a male donor in good health and CMV-seronegative.

The V gene is TRBV19, the J gene TRBJ2-7; TRBD2 matches at 9 bases. CDR1 is LNHDA, CDR2 SQIVND, per germline (reference sequence). V lost 9 bases, J lost 2 bases, and 14 bases stayed unmatched. The CDR3 consists of 16 residues. The CDR3 DNA reads as TGTGCCAGCTCCTGGGCTAGCGGGGTTATAGCCTACGAGCAGTACTTC. Residues: CASSWASGVIAYEQYF.

The gene calls are TRBV28 and TRBJ2-7; D remains ambiguous. V lost 3 bases and J 5 bases, leaving 14 bases between the germline ends. CDR3 length: 14 residues. Germline CDR1 reads MDHEN; CDR2 reads SYDVKM. DNA of the CDR3: TGTGCCAGCAGTTTGGCACTACCGGTGGACGAGCAGTACTTC. It is translated as CASSLALPVDEQYF.

V usage is TRBV5-6 and J usage is TRBJ2-2; D is unresolved. The V end lost 7 bases, the J end lost 4 bases, and 11 bases lay between the germline ends. The length of the CDR3 is 13 residues. Germline V gives CDR1 SGHDT, CDR2 YYEEEE. This chain's CDR3 is CASGPSGTGELFF. The CDR3 nucleotides are TGTGCCAGCGGGCCTTCAGGCACCGGGGAGCTGTTTTTT.

This clone was seen once. The rearrangement links TRBV19 to TRBJ1-1; 7 nucleotides match TRBD1. This CDR3 spans 13 amino acids. V trimming: 5 bases; J trimming: 4 bases; junction bases outside the gene matches: 4. The germline gives CDR1 LNHDA, CDR2 SQIVND (reference sequence). CDR3 bases: TGTGCCAGTAGTCCAAGGGGGCGCACTGAAGCTTTCTTT. Encoded protein: CASSPRGRTEAFF.

The chain couples TRBV27 to TRBJ2-5; D perhaps matches TRBD1 (6 bases). Judging by the DNA end, TRBJ2-7 fits better; the J call may be wrong. Germline V gives CDR1 MNHEY, CDR2 SMNVEV (reference sequence). The CDR3 extends over 15 amino acids. The CDR3 region is CASSSPGTRLYEQYF. DNA for the CDR3: TGTGCCAGCAGTTCGCCCGGGACACGACTCTACGAGCAGTACTTC.

The V call is TRBV10-1, the J call TRBJ1-1; TRBD1 matches 8 bases. The CDR3 length is 13 residues. V lost 10 bases, J lost 3 bases, and 7 bases stayed unmatched. CDR1 is WNHNN and CDR2 is SYGVQD in the germline V gene (reference sequence). In DNA, the CDR3 is TGCGCCACCAATGAGGACAGGGACACTGAAGCTTTCTTT. This encodes CATNEDRDTEAFF.

V and J are TRBV10-3 and TRBJ2-5, with 7 bases matching TRBD2. The CDR3 has 16 residues. With V trimmed by 2 bases and J by 4 bases, 10 bases remained unmatched. CDR1 and CDR2 from the germline V gene are ENHRY and SYGVKD. CDR3 amino acids: CAISEKTSGKRETQYF. The CDR3, as DNA: TGTGCCATCAGTGAGAAAACGAGCGGGAAAAGAGAGACCCAGTACTTC.

This clone was seen just once. The gene calls are TRBV7-2 and TRBJ2-5; TRBD2 matches at 8 bases. The CDR3 has 18 residues. Germline-derived CDR1 and CDR2 are SGHTA and FQGNSA. The ends lost 1 base at V and 4 bases at J; junction bases unmatched: 14. The CDR3 DNA is TGTGCCAGCAGCTTAGAGGGGGGGACTAGGGTTTACGGAGAGACCCAGTACTTC. It yields the protein CASSLEGGTRVYGETQYF.

The J gene is TRBJ2-1, the V gene TRBV6-1; tentatively, D is TRBD2 (6 bases). Trimming cost V 8 bases and J 7 bases, with 15 bases left between them. Germline V gene lookup returns CDR1 MNHNS and CDR2 SASEGT. The CDR3 has 13 amino acids. In DNA, the CDR3 is TGTGCCAGCCGGGGGAGGAAAGGGAATGAGCAGTTCTTC. Protein sequence: CASRGRKGNEQFF.

The rearrangement uses TRBV27 and TRBJ2-1; D is possibly TRBD2 (7 bases). Germline values: CDR1 MNHEY, CDR2 SMNVEV (reference sequence). Trimming cost V 8 bases and J 6 bases, with 11 bases left between them. This CDR3 is 12 amino acids long. The CDR3 bases are TGTGCCAGCGGGGGGGCCGGCAATGAGCAGTTCTTC. This sequence encodes CASGGAGNEQFF.

This chain joins TRBV29-1 and TRBJ2-5, with D uncertain. Trimming took off 6 bases at V and 5 bases at J, with 7 bases between the two ends. Germline loops: CDR1 SQVTM, CDR2 ANQGSEA. This CDR3 comprises 10 residues. The CDR3: CSVYKETQYF. Written as DNA, the CDR3 is TGCAGCGTGTACAAGGAGACCCAGTACTTC.

The V call is TRBV2, the J call TRBJ2-5; D not certain. Trimming took 1 base from V and 0 from J, leaving 6 bases between them. The CDR3 is 14 residues long. Germline CDR1 and CDR2: SNHLY and FYNNEI. CDR3 residues: CASSEDRNQETQYF. CDR3 nucleotide sequence: TGTGCCAGCAGTGAAGACAGAAACCAAGAGACCCAGTACTTC.

V is TRBV15 and J is TRBJ2-3; 7 bases map to TRBD1. V was pared by 5 bases and J by 6 bases, with 11 bases of the junction left unmatched. This CDR3 is built from 15 residues. Germline lookup yields CDR1 LNHNV and CDR2 YYDKDF (reference sequence). CDR3 sequence (DNA): TGTGCCACCAGCGGCCTAAAAGGGGGCCGGGATACGCAGTATTTT. It encodes CATSGLKGGRDTQYF.

The V and J genes are TRBV28 and TRBJ2-2, with D perhaps matching TRBD1 (6 bases). The V and J ends lost 10 bases and 4 bases respectively, with 10 bases between them. This CDR3 is 12 amino acids long. Per the germline V gene, CDR1 is MDHEN and CDR2 is SYDVKM. The CDR3 is CATGALTGELFF. CDR3 sequence (DNA): TGTGCCACAGGGGCACTCACCGGGGAGCTGTTTTTT.

The chain links TRBV5-6 to TRBJ2-1, with D tentatively TRBD1 (6 bases). V was shortened by 4 bases and J by 5 bases, with 16 bases between the two germline ends. Germline V gene lookup returns CDR1 SGHDT and CDR2 YYEEEE. This CDR3 has 15 amino acids. This CDR3 is CASSVFDRFDNEQFF. Written as DNA, the CDR3 is TGTGCCAGCAGCGTATTTGACAGGTTCGACAATGAGCAGTTCTTC. Using reference TRBV5-6 and TRBJ2-1 for the parts outside the CDR3, the full variable domain is DAGVTQSPTHLIKTRGQQVTLRCSPKSGHDTVSWYQQALGQGPQFIFQYYEEEERQRGNFPDRFSGHQFPNYSSELNVNALLLGDSALYLCASSVFDRFDNEQFFGPGTRLTVL.

V and J are TRBV5-1 and TRBJ1-1; D is unresolved. V lost 1 base and J lost 6, with 10 bases in between. The CDR3 spans 13 residues. Per the germline V gene, CDR1 is SGHRS and CDR2 is YFSETQ. The CDR3 DNA reads as TGCGCCAGCAGCTTGCGGGGTGGGGCTGAAGCTTTCTTT. Residues: CASSLRGGAEAFF.

The J gene is TRBJ1-1, the V gene TRBV6-6, with D possibly being TRBD1 (6 bases). The ends were cut back, 8 bases at V and 5 bases at J, with 15 bases in the middle. The CDR3 length is 13 residues. Germline V lookup: CDR1 MNHNY, CDR2 SVGAGI (reference sequence). The CDR3: CASLSGGRTEAFF. In DNA, the CDR3 is TGTGCCAGCTTAAGTGGGGGCAGAACTGAAGCTTTCTTT.

In this sample, this clone turned up once. This chain joins TRBV5-1 and TRBJ2-5, with 9 bases that match TRBD2. With 7 bases clipped from V and 4 bases from J, the junction kept 20 bases outside the gene matches. The CDR3 is 18 residues long. The germline CDR1 and CDR2 sequences are SGHRS and YFSETQ. The CDR3 nucleotides are TGCGCCAGCGCTATCCTTACCCTTGGCGGGAGGGGGTCAGAGACCCAGTACTTC. It codes for CASAILTLGGRGSETQYF.

This chain uses TRBV6-5 with TRBJ2-7, with 7 bases matching TRBD1. Germline lookup yields CDR1 MNHEY and CDR2 SVGAGI. CDR3 length: 15 amino acids. J lost 2 bases, V lost 0 bases, and 4 bases had no gene match. CDR3 DNA: TGTGCCAGCAGTTACTCTTATAGGGGGCCCTACGAGCAGTACTTC. As protein: CASSYSYRGPYEQYF.

The rearrangement links TRBV29-1 to TRBJ2-7; 14 nucleotides line up with TRBD2. From germline, CDR1 is SQVTM and CDR2 ANQGSEA. The CDR3 is 17 amino acids. The trim removed 3 bases at V and 3 bases at J, leaving 10 bases unmatched. The DNA of the CDR3 is TGCAGCGTTGAGGGACTAGCGGGAGTCTCGGGGGACTACGAGCAGTACTTC. It specifies CSVEGLAGVSGDYEQYF.

This clone was seen more than once but under ten times. V usage is TRBV6-1 and J usage is TRBJ1-4; 7 nucleotides agree with TRBD1. The CDR3 length is 14 residues. Germline trimming cut 2 bases from V and 8 bases from J; bases unmatched to any gene: 5. The germline V gene encodes CDR1 MNHNS and CDR2 SASEGT. This chain's CDR3 is CASSETGVWEKLFF. The CDR3 DNA follows: TGTGCCAGCAGTGAAACAGGGGTTTGGGAAAAACTGTTTTTT.

The chain is built from TRBV6-1 and TRBJ2-1; 9 bases map to TRBD1. Unmatched junction bases numbered 15, after V lost 3 bases and J lost 0 bases. Germline CDR1 reads MNHNS; CDR2 reads SASEGT. The CDR3 covers 20 residues. CDR3 nucleotides: TGTGCCAGCAGTGATCCCAGGACAGGGGCAACAAGGAGCTCCTACAATGAGCAGTTCTTC. Protein product: CASSDPRTGATRSSYNEQFF.

The chain couples TRBV19 to TRBJ2-2, with 15 bases that match TRBD2. Trimming cost V 4 bases and J 4 bases; bases outside gene matches: 7. From germline, CDR1 is LNHDA and CDR2 SQIVND (reference sequence). The CDR3 has 18 amino acids. The CDR3 spells CASSRGLAGGRGTGELFF. CDR3 in DNA: TGTGCCAGTAGTAGAGGACTAGCGGGAGGGAGGGGCACCGGGGAGCTGTTTTTT.

This clone is a singleton in its sample. The chain joins TRBV11-2 to TRBJ2-3; 7 bases map to TRBD1. V gave up 1 base and J gave up 2 bases; unmatched junction bases: 3. Germline-derived CDR1 and CDR2 are SGHAT and FQNNGV. CDR3 length: 15 residues. CDR3 coding DNA: TGTGCCAGCAGCTTAGCCGACAGGGTCACAGATACGCAGTATTTT. Protein: CASSLADRVTDTQYF.

In its sample, this clone was seen a few times. The V call is TRBV27, the J call TRBJ1-3, with D possibly being TRBD1 (5 bases). Germline values: CDR1 MNHEY, CDR2 SMNVEV (reference sequence). V was trimmed by 5 bases and J by 0 bases, leaving 14 bases between them. CDR3 length equals 16 residues. CDR3 sequence reads: CASSPTSRASGNTIYF. The CDR3 DNA follows: TGTGCCAGCAGTCCGACGTCCAGGGCCTCTGGAAACACCATATATTTT.